Listed below are T cell receptor beta chains from one sample, sequenced in a study of identical twins. TCRdb recomputed calls from the 5' RACE reads with MiXCR, one row per CDR3 protein. Altogether 500,000 to 550,000 distinct CDR3 sequences are present, about a fifth being singletons, with the ten largest covering around 0.5%. The data were also submitted as part of a second study, on yellow fever vaccine responses in identical twins.

Sequenced sample: CD4+ T cells sorted from blood. These receptors all come from a woman aged 18-29 years in good health. Each CDR3 is given with its conserved first and last residue. A D gene is named only where the DNA matches it firmly. Part of the rows lack a size; the others show once, few, many or a class for expanded clones.

-	-	TRBV5-1	TRBJ2-5	TGCGCCAGCAACCTTACGCCGGAGACCCAGTACTTC	CASNLTPETQYF
-	-	TRBV6-1	TRBJ1-6	TGTGCCAGCAGTGAGGGGTACAGACAAAATTCACCCCTCCACTTT	CASSEGYRQNSPLHF
-	-	TRBV7-2	TRBJ2-5	TGTGCCAGCAGCTTAGGCACAGAGACCCAGTACTTC	CASSLGTETQYF
-	-	TRBV12-3/TRBV12-4	TRBJ2-7	TGTGCCAGCAGTTTAGTTCTAGCTAGCTCCTACGAGCAGTACTTC	CASSLVLASSYEQYF
-	-	TRBV10-1	TRBJ2-2	TGCGCCAGCAGTGAGTCTCTACGTAACACCGGGGAGCTGTTTTTT	CASSESLRNTGELFF
TRBD1	-	TRBV20-1	TRBJ2-1	TGCAGTGCTAGGCTTGGGGACAGGAAGTACAATGAGCAGTTCTTC	CSARLGDRKYNEQFF
-	-	TRBV11-3	TRBJ2-2	TGTGCCAGCAGCTTAGAAACCTGGAACACCGGGGAGCTGTTTTTT	CASSLETWNTGELFF
-	-	TRBV3-1	TRBJ2-5	TGTGCCAGCAGCCAAGACGTCCAAGAGACCCAGTACTTC	CASSQDVQETQYF
-	-	TRBV6-1	TRBJ1-2	TGTGCCAGCACGAATAGCCCTCGACGGGAATTTTTCTATGGCTACACCTTC	CASTNSPRREFFYGYTF
-	few	TRBV7-9	TRBJ1-1	TGTGCCAGCAGCCGGGACGAGTTC	CASSRDEF
TRBD2	-	TRBV5-5	TRBJ2-2	TGTGCCAGCAGCTGGGAGGGAGGCCCGAACACCGGGGAGCTGTTTTTT	CASSWEGGPNTGELFF
-	-	TRBV5-1	TRBJ2-1	TGCGCCAGCAGCTTCCCCCCCGACTACCCCCAAATTGAGCAGTTCTTC	CASSFPPDYPQIEQFF
TRBD2	-	TRBV7-9	TRBJ2-7	TGTGCCAGCAGCCCCCTAGCGGGAAAGAGCTCCTACGAGCAGTACTTC	CASSPLAGKSSYEQYF
-	-	TRBV15	TRBJ1-1	TGTGCCACCAGCGCTAGACGGGGCACTGAAGCTTTCTTT	CATSARRGTEAFF
-	few	TRBV6-6	TRBJ2-5	TGTGCCAGCGGGGGCAGGGGACAAGAGACCCAGTACTTC	CASGGRGQETQYF
TRBD2	-	TRBV7-9	TRBJ2-7	TGTGCCAGCAGCTGGACTAGCGTCTCTGGCGAGCAGTACTTC	CASSWTSVSGEQYF
-	few	TRBV5-1	TRBJ2-1	TGCGCCAGCAGCCTGGGCATAGTTGGAGACAATGAGCAGTTCTTC	CASSLGIVGDNEQFF
-	many	TRBV12-3/TRBV12-4	TRBJ2-3	TGTGCCAGCAGTTTATCTGCGGGGACAGATACGCAGTATTTT	CASSLSAGTDTQYF
-	few	TRBV10-3	TRBJ2-3	TGTGCCATCAGTGACGGGACATCGACTAGCACAGATACGCAGTATTTT	CAISDGTSTSTDTQYF
TRBD2	-	TRBV20-1	TRBJ2-1	TGCAGTGCTAGCGGGAGGGCCTTTGGTGAGCAGTTCTTC	CSASGRAFGEQFF
-	-	TRBV9	TRBJ1-1	TGTGCCAGCAGCGTAGTTGGACAGCTGAACACTGAAGCTTTCTTT	CASSVVGQLNTEAFF